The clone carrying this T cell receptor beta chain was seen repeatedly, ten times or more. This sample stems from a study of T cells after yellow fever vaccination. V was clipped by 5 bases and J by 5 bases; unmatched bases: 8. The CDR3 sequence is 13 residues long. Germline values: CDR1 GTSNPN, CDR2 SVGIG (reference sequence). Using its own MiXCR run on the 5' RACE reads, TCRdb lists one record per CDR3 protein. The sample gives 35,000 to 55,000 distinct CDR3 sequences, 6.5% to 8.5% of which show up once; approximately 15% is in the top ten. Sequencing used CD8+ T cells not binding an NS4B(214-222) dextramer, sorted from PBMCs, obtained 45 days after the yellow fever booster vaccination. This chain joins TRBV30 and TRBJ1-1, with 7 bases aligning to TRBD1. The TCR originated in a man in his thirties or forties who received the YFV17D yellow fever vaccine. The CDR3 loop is CAWQGGVRTEAFF. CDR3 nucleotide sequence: TGTGCCTGGCAAGGGGGCGTCCGGACTGAAGCTTTCTTT. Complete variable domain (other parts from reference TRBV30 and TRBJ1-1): SQTIHQWPATLVQPVGSPLSLECTVEGTSNPNLYWYRQAAGRGLQLLFYSVGIGQISSEVPQNLSASRPQDRQFILSSKKLLLSDSGFYLCAWQGGVRTEAFFGQGTRLTVV.